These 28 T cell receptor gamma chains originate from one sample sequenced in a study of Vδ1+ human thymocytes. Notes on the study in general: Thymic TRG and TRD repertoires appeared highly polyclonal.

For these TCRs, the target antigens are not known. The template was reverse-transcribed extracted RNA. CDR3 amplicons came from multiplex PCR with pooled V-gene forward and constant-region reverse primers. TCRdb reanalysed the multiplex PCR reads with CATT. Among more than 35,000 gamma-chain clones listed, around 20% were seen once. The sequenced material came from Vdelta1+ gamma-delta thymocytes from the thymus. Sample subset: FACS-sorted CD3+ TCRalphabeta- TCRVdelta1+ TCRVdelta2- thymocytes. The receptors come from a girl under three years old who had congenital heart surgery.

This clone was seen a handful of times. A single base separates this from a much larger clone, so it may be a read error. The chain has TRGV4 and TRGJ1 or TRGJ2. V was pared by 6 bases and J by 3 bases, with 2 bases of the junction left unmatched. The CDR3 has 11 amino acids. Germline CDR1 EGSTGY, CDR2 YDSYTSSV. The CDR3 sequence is CATWFYYKKLF. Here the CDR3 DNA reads TGTGCCACCTGGTTTTATTATAAGAAACTCTTT.

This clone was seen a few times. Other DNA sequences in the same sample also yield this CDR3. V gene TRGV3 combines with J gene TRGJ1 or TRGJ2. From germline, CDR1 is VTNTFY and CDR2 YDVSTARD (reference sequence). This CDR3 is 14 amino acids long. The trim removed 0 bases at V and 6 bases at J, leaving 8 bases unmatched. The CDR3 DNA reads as TGTGCCACCTGGGACAGGCCGGGGGTTTATAAGAAACTCTTT. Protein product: CATWDRPGVYKKLF.

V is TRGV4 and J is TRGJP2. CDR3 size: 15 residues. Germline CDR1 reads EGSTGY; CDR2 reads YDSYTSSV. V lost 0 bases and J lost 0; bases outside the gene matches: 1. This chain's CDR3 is CATWDGDSSDWIKTF. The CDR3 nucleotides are TGTGCCACCTGGGATGGGGATAGTAGTGATTGGATCAAGACGTTT.

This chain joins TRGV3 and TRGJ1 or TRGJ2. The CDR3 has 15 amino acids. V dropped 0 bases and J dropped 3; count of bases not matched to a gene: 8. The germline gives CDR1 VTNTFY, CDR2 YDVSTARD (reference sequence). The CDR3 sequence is CATWDRSLLYYKKLF. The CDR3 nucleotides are TGTGCCACCTGGGACAGGTCCCTCCTTTATTATAAGAAACTCTTT.

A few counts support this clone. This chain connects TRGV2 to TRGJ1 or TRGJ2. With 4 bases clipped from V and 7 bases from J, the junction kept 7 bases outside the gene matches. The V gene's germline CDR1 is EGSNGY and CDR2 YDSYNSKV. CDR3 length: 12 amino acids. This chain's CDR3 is CATWDLKYKKLF. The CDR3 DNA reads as TGTGCCACCTGGGATTTAAAGTATAAGAAACTCTTT.

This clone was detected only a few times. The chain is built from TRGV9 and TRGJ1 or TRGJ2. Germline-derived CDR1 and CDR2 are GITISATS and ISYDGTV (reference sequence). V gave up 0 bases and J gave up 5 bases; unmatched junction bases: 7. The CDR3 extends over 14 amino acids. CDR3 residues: CALWEVKGHYKKLF. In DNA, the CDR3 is TGTGCCTTGTGGGAGGTGAAAGGCCATTATAAGAAACTCTTT.

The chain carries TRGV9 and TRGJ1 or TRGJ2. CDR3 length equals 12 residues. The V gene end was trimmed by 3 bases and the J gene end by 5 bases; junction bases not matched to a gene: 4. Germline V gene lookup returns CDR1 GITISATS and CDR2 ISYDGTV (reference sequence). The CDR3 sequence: CALWENHYKKLF. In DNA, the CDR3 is TGTGCCTTGTGGGAGAACCATTATAAGAAACTCTTT.

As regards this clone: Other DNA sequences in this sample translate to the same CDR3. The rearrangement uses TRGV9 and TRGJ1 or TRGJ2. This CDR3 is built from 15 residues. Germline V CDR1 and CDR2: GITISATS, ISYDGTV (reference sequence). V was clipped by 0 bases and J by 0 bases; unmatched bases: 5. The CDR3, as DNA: TGTGCCTTGTGGGAGGTGCCGAGGAATTATTATAAGAAACTCTTT. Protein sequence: CALWEVPRNYYKKLF.

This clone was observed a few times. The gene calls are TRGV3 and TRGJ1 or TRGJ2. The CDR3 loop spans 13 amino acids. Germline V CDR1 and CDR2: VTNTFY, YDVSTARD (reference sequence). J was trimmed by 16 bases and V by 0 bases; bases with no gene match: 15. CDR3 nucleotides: TGTGCCACCTGGGACAGGTCCCGCGGAAGGGTGCTCTTT. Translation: CATWDRSRGRVLF.

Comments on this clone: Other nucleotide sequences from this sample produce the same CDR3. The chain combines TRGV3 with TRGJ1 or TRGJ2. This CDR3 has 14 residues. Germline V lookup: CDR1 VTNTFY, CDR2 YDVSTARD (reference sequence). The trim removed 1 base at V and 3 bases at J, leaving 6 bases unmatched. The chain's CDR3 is CATWDRPFYYKKLF. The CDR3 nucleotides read TGTGCCACCTGGGACAGACCATTTTATTATAAGAAACTCTTT.

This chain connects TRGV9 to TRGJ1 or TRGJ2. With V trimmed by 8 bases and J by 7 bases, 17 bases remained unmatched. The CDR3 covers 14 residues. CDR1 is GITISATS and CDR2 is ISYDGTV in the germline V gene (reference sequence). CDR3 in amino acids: CALSGGKLGYKKLF. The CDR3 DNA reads TGTGCCTTGTCGGGGGGAAAGCTGGGGTATAAGAAACTCTTT.

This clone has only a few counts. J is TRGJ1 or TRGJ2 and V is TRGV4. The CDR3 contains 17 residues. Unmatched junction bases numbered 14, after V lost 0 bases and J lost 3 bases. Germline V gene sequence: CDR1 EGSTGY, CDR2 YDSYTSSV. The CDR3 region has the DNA TGTGCCACCTGGGATGGGCCGCGTAGTTGGTTTTATTATAAGAAACTCTTT. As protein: CATWDGPRSWFYYKKLF.

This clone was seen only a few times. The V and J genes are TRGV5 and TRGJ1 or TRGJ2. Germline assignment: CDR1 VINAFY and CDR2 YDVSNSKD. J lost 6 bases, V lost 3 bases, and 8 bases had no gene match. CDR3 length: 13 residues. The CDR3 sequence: CATWDWACYKKLF. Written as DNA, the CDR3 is TGTGCCACCTGGGACTGGGCCTGTTATAAGAAACTCTTT.

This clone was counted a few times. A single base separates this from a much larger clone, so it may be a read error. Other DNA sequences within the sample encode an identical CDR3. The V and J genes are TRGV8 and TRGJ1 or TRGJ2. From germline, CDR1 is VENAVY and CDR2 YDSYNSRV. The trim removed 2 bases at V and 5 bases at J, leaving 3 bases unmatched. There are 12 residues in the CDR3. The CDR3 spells CATWDTNYKKLF. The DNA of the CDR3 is TGTGCCACCTGGGATACTAATTATAAGAAACTCTTT.

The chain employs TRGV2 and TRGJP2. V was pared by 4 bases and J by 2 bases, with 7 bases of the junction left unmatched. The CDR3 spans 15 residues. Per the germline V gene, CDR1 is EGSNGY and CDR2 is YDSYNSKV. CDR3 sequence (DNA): TGTGCCACCTGGGATGCGGGGAGTAGTGATTGGATCAAGACGTTT. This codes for CATWDAGSSDWIKTF.

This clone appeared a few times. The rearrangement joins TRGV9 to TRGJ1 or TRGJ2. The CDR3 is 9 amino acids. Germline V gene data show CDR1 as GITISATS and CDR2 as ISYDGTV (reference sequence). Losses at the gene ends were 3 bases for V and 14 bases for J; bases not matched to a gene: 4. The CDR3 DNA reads TGTGCCTTGTGGGAGCCGCAACTCTTT. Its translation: CALWEPQLF.

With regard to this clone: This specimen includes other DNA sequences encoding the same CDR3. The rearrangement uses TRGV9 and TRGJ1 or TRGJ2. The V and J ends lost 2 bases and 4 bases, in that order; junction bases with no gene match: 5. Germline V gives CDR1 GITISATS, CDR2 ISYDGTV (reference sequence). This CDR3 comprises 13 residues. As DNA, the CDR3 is TGTGCCTTGTGGGAGGCCACATATTATAAGAAACTCTTT. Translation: CALWEATYYKKLF.

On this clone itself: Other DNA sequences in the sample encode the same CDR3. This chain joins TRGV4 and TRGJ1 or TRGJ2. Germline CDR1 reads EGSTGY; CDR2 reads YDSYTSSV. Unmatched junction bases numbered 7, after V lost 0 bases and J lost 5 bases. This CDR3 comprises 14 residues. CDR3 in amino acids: CATWDGPRDYKKLF. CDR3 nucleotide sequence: TGTGCCACCTGGGATGGGCCTCGTGATTATAAGAAACTCTTT.

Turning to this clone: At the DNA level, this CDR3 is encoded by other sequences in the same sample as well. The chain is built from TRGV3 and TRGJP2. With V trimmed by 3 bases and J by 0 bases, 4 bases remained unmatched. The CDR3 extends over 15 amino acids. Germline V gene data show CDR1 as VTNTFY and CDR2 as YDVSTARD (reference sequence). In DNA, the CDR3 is TGTGCCACCTGGGACCGAAATAGTAGTGATTGGATCAAGACGTTT. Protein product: CATWDRNSSDWIKTF.

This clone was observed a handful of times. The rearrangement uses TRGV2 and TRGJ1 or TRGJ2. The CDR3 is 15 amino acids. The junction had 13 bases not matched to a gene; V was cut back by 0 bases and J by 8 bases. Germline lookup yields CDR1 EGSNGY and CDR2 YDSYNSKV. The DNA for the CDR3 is TGTGCCACCTGGGACGGGCCTCAGGGAGCCCATAAGAAACTCTTT. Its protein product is CATWDGPQGAHKKLF.

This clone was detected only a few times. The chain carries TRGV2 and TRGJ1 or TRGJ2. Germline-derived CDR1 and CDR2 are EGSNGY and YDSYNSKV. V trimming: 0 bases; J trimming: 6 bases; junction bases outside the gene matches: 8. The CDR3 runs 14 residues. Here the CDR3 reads CATWDGEGVYKKLF. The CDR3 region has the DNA TGTGCCACCTGGGACGGGGAAGGGGTTTATAAGAAACTCTTT.

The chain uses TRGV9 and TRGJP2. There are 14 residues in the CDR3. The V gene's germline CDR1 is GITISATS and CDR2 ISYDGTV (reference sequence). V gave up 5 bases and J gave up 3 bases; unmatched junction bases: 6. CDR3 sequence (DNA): TGTGCCTTGTGGGGGCCCCGTAGTGATTGGATCAAGACGTTT. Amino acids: CALWGPRSDWIKTF.

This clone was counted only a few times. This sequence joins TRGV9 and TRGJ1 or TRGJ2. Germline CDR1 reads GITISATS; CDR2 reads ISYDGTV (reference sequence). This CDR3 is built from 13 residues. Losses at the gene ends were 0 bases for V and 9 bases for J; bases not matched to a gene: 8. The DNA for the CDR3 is TGTGCCTTGTGGGAGGTGCGCGGAGCTAAGAAACTCTTT. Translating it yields CALWEVRGAKKLF.

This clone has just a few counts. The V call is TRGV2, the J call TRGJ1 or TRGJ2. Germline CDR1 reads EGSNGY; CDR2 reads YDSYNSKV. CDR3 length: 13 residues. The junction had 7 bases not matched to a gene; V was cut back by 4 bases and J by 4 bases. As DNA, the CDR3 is TGTGCCACCTGGGATCCAGGGTATTATAAGAAACTCTTT. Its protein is CATWDPGYYKKLF.

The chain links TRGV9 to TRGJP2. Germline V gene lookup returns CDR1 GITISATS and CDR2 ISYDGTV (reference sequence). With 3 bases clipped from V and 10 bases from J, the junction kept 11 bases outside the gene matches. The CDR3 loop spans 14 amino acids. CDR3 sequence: CALWELQRFWIKTF. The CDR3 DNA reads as TGTGCCTTGTGGGAGCTGCAACGATTTTGGATCAAGACGTTT.

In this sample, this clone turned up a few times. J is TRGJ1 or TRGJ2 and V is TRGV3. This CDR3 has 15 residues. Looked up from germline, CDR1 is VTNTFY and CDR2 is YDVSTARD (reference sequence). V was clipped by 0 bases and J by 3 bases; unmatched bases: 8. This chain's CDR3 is CATWDRQGSYYKKLF. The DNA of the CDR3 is TGTGCCACCTGGGACAGGCAGGGGAGTTATTATAAGAAACTCTTT.

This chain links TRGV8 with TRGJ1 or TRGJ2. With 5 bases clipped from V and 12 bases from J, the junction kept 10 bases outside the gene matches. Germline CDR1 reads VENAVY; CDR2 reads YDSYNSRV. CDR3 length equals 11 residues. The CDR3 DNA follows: TGTGCCACCTGGGGCCGTCGGTCGAAACTCTTT. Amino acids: CATWGRRSKLF.

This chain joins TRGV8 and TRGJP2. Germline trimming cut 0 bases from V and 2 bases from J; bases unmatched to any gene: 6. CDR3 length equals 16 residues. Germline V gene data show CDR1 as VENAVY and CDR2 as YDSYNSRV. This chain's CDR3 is CATWDRPKSSDWIKTF. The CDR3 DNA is TGTGCCACCTGGGATAGGCCGAAAAGTAGTGATTGGATCAAGACGTTT.